This record covers a single TCR beta chain. There are 11 residues in the CDR3. Trimming cost V 4 bases and J 7 bases, with 7 bases left between them. The germline gives CDR1 SEHNR, CDR2 FQNEAQ (reference sequence). The data originate from a study of T-cell reconstitution after alpha-beta-depleted transplantation in children. Unique molecular identifiers were built into the TCRbeta library. Via MiXCR, TCRdb re-called the PCR reads, giving one row per CDR3 protein. The repertoire includes 250,000 to 400,000 distinct CDR3 sequences, around 20% of them detected once, and 9.5% to 13% sits in the top ten. The sequences come from PBMCs, mostly from graft donor cells, collected 180 days after TCRalphabeta/CD19-depleted stem cell transplant. This rearrangement joins TRBV7-9 to TRBJ1-2; D unclear. The clonotype comes from a male patient between 5 and 17 years old who had a stem cell transplant for acute lymphoblastic leukemia, so the T cells may come from the graft donor. Written as DNA, the CDR3 is TGTGCCAGCAGCTACGGACGTGGCTACACCTTC. The encoded protein is CASSYGRGYTF.